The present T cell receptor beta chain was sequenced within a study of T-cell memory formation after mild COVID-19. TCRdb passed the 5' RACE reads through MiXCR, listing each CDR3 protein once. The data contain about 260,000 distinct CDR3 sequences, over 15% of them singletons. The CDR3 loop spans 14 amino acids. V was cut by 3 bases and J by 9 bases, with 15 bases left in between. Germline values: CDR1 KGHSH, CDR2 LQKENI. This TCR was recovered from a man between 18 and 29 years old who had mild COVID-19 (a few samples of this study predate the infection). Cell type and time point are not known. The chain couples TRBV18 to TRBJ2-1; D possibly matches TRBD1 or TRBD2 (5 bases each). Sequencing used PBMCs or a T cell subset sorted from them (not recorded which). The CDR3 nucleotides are TGTGCCAGCTCACCCCCCGGGACCCCGGGTGAGCAGTTCTTC. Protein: CASSPPGTPGEQFF.